This T cell receptor beta chain originates from a study of blood T cell repertoires in COVID-19. The wider study: The study drew acute and convalescent COVID-19 samples from the United States, Italy and Spain. T cells, B-cell-depleted T cells, or PBMCs provided the cDNA or gDNA that served as material.

Authors' analysis steps: How many nucleated cells were present was estimated from reference gene primer amplification. Assay used: immunoSEQ multiplex PCR; TCRdb lists only in-frame clones, some missing. Clone size and the V and J calls come from that table; the DNA yielded D and trimming. The table records 250,000 or so clones, 70% to 85% of them present only once. Sample: peripheral blood. The sequence derives from a woman older than 75 with acute or convalescent COVID-19.

The CDR3 coding sequence is TGCGCCAGCAGCTTGGCCCAGGGACTAGCGGGAGAAGAGACCCAGTACTTC. Translating gives CASSLAQGLAGEETQYF. V is TRBV5-1 and J is TRBJ2-5; 14 positions agree with TRBD2. V shed 0 bases and J 3 bases; nucleotides not matched to a gene: 4. CDR3 length equals 17 residues. Germline V gene sequence: CDR1 SGHRS, CDR2 YFSETQ. Together with reference TRBV5-1 and TRBJ2-5, the CDR3 gives the full variable domain: KAGVTQTPRYLIKTRGQQVTLSCSPISGHRSVSWYQQTPGQGLQFLFEYFSETQRNKGNFPGRFSGRQFSNSRSEMNVSTLELGDSALYLCASSLAQGLAGEETQYFGPGTRLLVL.